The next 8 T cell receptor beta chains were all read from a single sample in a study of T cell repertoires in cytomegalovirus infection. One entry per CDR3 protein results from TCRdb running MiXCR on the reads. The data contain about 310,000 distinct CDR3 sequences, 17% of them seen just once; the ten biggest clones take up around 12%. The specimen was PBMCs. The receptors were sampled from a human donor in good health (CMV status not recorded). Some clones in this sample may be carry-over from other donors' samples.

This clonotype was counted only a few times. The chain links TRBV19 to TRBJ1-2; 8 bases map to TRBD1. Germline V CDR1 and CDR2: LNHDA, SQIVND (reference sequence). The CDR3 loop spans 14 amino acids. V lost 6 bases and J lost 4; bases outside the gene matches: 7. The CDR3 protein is CASRKTGAGYGYTF. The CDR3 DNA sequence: TGTGCCAGTAGGAAGACAGGGGCCGGCTATGGCTACACCTTC.

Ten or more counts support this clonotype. In nucleotides, the CDR3 is TGTGCCAGCAGCCCCACAGACAGGAACTCTGGAAACACCATATATTTT. This translates into CASSPTDRNSGNTIYF. J is TRBJ1-3 and V is TRBV7-2, with a possible D match to TRBD1 (6 bases). Trimming left V 5 bases short and J 0 bases short, with 14 bases between. The CDR3 contains 16 residues. Germline CDR1 and CDR2: SGHTA and FQGNSA.

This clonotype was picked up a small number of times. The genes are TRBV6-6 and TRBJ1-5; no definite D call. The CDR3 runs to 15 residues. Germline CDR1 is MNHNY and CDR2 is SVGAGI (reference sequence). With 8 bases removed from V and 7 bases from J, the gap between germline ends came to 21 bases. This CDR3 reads CASALLLGSEQPQHF. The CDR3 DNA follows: TGTGCCAGCGCCCTCCTCCTGGGCAGCGAGCAGCCCCAGCATTTT.

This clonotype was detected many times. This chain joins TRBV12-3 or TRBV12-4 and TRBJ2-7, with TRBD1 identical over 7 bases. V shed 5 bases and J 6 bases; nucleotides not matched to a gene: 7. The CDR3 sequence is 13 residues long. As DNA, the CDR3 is TGTGCCAGCAGTCTCCAAACAGGGGTCGAGCAGTACTTC. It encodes CASSLQTGVEQYF.

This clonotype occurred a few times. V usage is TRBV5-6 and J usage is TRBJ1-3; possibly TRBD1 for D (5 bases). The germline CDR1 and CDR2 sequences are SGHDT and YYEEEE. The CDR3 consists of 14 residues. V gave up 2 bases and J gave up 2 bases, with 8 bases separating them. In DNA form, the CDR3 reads TGTGCCAGCAGCTTCATGGGGGCTGGAAACACCATATATTTT. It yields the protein CASSFMGAGNTIYF.

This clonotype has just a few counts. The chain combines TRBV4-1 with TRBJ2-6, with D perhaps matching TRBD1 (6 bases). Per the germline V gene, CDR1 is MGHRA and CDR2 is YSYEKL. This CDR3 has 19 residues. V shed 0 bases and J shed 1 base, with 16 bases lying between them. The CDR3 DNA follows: TGCGCCAGCAGCCAAGAACTTGGCAAACAGGGATCTGGGGCCAACGTCCTGACTTTC. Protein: CASSQELGKQGSGANVLTF.

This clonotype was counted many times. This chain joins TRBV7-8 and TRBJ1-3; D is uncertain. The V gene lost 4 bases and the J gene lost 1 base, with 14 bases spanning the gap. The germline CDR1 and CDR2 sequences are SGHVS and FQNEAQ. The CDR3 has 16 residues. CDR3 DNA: TGTGCCAGCAGCTCCGCTCCGGGAACTTCTGGAAACACCATATATTTT. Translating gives CASSSAPGTSGNTIYF. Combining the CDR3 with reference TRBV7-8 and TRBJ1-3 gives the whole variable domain GAGVSQSPRYKVAKRGQDVALRCDPISGHVSLFWYQQALGQGPEFLTYFQNEAQLDKSGLPSDRFFAERPEGSVSTLKIQRTQQEDSAVYLCASSSAPGTSGNTIYFGEGSWLTVV.

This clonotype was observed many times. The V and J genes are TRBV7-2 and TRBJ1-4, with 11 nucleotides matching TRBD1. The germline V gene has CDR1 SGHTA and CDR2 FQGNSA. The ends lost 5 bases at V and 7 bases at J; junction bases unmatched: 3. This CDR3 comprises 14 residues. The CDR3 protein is CASSPGQGAEKLFF. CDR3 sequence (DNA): TGTGCCAGCAGCCCTGGACAGGGGGCTGAAAAACTGTTTTTT.